This TCR beta chain was retrieved from a study of response to subunit inactivated influenza vaccine. MiXCR, applied by TCRdb to the RT-PCR reads, yields one record per CDR3 protein. Found here are about 620,000 distinct CDR3 sequences, around 11% of them singletons; the top ten hold more than 9.5%. This CDR3 comprises 15 residues. V was trimmed by 0 bases and J by 3 bases, leaving 13 bases between them. Germline CDR1 and CDR2: SGHRS and YFSETQ. These data were also reused for a study on T cells expressing NK-cell markers. From that study: cDNA encoding TCR beta was synthesized via 5'RACE template switching incorporating UMIs.

The chain carries TRBV5-1 and TRBJ2-7; tentative D call: TRBD1 (6 bases). This clonotype was sampled from a man aged 50-60 years who received an inactivated influenza vaccine. The sample consisted of PBMCs from blood, taken on the day of vaccination. The CDR3 protein is CASSLVRGLNYEQYF. The CDR3 coding sequence is TGCGCCAGCAGCTTGGTCAGGGGTTTGAACTACGAGCAGTACTTC.